The clone carrying this T cell receptor beta chain was detected a few times. Its matching antigen is unknown. PBMCs were not maintained or expanded in culture before analysis. The CDR3 is 15 residues long. V shed 4 bases and J shed 1 base, with 13 bases lying between them. In germline, CDR1 is ENHRY, CDR2 SYGVKD. Repertoires were generated with immunoSEQ multiplex PCR, while TCRdb's copy carries only in-frame clones and drops some. The table lists about 16,000 clones, 72% of them singletons. This record belongs to a study of neoadjuvant anti-PD-1 for oral cavity cancer. Findings of the study overall: With a few patients per group, TCR findings need larger cohorts.

The source of this sequence is a person between 40 and 80 years old with oral cavity squamous cell carcinoma. This chain joins TRBV10-3 and TRBJ1-1; D gene uncertain. The sample was PBMCs, taken before nivolumab (anti-PD-1) treatment. This chain's CDR3 is CAISGRPKGNTEAFF. The DNA for the CDR3 is TGTGCCATCAGTGGGAGGCCCAAAGGGAACACTGAAGCTTTCTTT.